Below, 19 T cell receptor beta chains from the same sample are listed, as sequenced in a study of blood T cell repertoires in COVID-19. This table comes from immunoSEQ multiplex PCR, and its TCRdb copy is limited to in-frame clones, with some not included. The sample includes approximately 230,000 clones, just under 85% seen only once; the top ten take about 15%. Sequencing was carried out using PBMCs or T cells enriched from blood (not recorded which). The receptors come from a man aged 40-49 years who had recovered from COVID-19.

V and J are TRBV5-5 and TRBJ1-5; possibly TRBD1 for D (6 bases). The ends were cut back, 4 bases at V and 6 bases at J, with 17 bases in the middle. Germline lookup yields CDR1 SGHKS and CDR2 YYEKEE (reference sequence). There are 15 residues in the CDR3. The chain's CDR3 is CASSPLEGGIQPQHF. CDR3 DNA sequence: TGTGCCAGCAGCCCGCTCGAGGGGGGGATTCAGCCCCAGCATTTT.

The V gene is TRBV5-1, the J gene TRBJ1-5; perhaps TRBD1 as D (5 bases). V was shortened by 4 bases and J by 4 bases, with 15 bases between the two germline ends. Germline lookup yields CDR1 SGHRS and CDR2 YFSETQ. The CDR3 loop spans 15 amino acids. The CDR3 here is CASSPYAGGNQPQHF. As DNA, the CDR3 is TGCGCCAGCAGCCCCTATGCGGGGGGAAATCAGCCCCAGCATTTT. Using reference TRBV5-1 and TRBJ1-5 for the parts outside the CDR3, the full variable domain is KAGVTQTPRYLIKTRGQQVTLSCSPISGHRSVSWYQQTPGQGLQFLFEYFSETQRNKGNFPGRFSGRQFSNSRSEMNVSTLELGDSALYLCASSPYAGGNQPQHFGDGTRLSIL.

In this sample, this clone turned up once. The V call is TRBV7-8, the J call TRBJ2-3, with 13 bases aligning to TRBD2. This CDR3 has 16 amino acids. V was clipped by 5 bases and J by 6 bases; unmatched bases: 8. Germline V lookup: CDR1 SGHVS, CDR2 FQNEAQ. For the CDR3, the DNA is TGTGCCAGCAGCACGGGACTAGCGGGAACTCCCGATACGCAGTATTTT. Translated, it gives CASSTGLAGTPDTQYF. The full variable domain, rest sourced from reference TRBV7-8 and TRBJ2-3, is GAGVSQSPRYKVAKRGQDVALRCDPISGHVSLFWYQQALGQGPEFLTYFQNEAQLDKSGLPSDRFFAERPEGSVSTLKIQRTQQEDSAVYLCASSTGLAGTPDTQYFGPGTRLTVL.

The chain couples TRBV6-5 to TRBJ1-6, with 9 bases lining up with TRBD1. CDR1 and CDR2 from the germline V gene are MNHEY and SVGAGI. CDR3 size: 15 residues. Losses at the gene ends were 2 bases for V and 6 bases for J; bases not matched to a gene: 2. The CDR3 reads CASSYEGQGNSPLHF. The CDR3 DNA is TGTGCCAGCAGTTACGAGGGACAGGGTAATTCACCCCTCCACTTT.

This chain joins TRBV10-3 and TRBJ2-7; TRBD2 matches at 11 bases. V was clipped by 2 bases and J by 3 bases; unmatched bases: 0. The CDR3 has 14 amino acids. The germline V gene has CDR1 ENHRY and CDR2 SYGVKD. The CDR3 nucleotides read TGTGCCATCAGTGAGGGACTAGCGGGCTACGAGCAGTACTTC. Its translation is CAISEGLAGYEQYF.

This chain connects TRBV10-1 to TRBJ2-3; 7 bases line up with TRBD1. Germline assignment: CDR1 WNHNN and CDR2 SYGVQD (reference sequence). After removal of 7 bases from V and 2 bases from J, the junction contained 9 bases not matched to a gene. This CDR3 is 15 amino acids long. Here the CDR3 reads CASKLTGFPTDTQYF. The CDR3 nucleotides read TGCGCCAGCAAATTGACAGGGTTCCCCACAGATACGCAGTATTTT.

In this sample, this clone turned up once. V is TRBV6-5 and J is TRBJ2-1; the match to TRBD2 covers 9 bases. The CDR3 contains 14 residues. With V trimmed by 7 bases and J by 3 bases, 4 bases remained unmatched. Germline CDR1 reads MNHEY; CDR2 reads SVGAGI. DNA for the CDR3: TGTGCCAGCACTACACTAGCGGGCTACAATGAGCAGTTCTTC. Its protein product is CASTTLAGYNEQFF.

V and J are TRBV3-1 (or the pseudogene TRBV3-2) and TRBJ2-5; TRBD2 agrees at 12 bases. Germline V gives CDR1 LGHDT, CDR2 YNNKEL (reference sequence). The CDR3 is 14 amino acids. The V and J ends lost 4 bases and 4 bases, in that order; junction bases with no gene match: 1. Here the CDR3 DNA reads TGTGCCAGCAGCCCGGGACTAGCGGGAGAGACCCAGTACTTC. Translating gives CASSPGLAGETQYF.

The chain is built from TRBV20-1 and TRBJ1-1; D ambiguous. The CDR3 has 11 amino acids. The V gene lost 6 bases and the J gene lost 7 bases, with 12 bases spanning the gap. From germline, CDR1 is DFQATT and CDR2 SNEGSKA (reference sequence). The CDR3 sequence: CSAQSQVEAFF. CDR3 coding DNA: TGCAGTGCCCAGAGTCAGGTTGAAGCTTTCTTT.

The rearrangement uses TRBV3-1 (or the pseudogene TRBV3-2) and TRBJ1-6, with D unclear. V was pared by 1 base and J by 7 bases, with 5 bases between. Germline assignment: CDR1 LGHDT and CDR2 YNNKEL (reference sequence). The CDR3 covers 13 residues. CDR3: CASSQGPNSPLHF. In DNA form, the CDR3 reads TGTGCCAGCAGCCAAGGGCCGAATTCACCCCTCCACTTT.

This chain joins TRBV3-1 (or the pseudogene TRBV3-2) and TRBJ2-3; TRBD1 agrees at 8 bases. Trimming removed 4 bases from V and 2 bases from J; junction bases left unmatched: 8. The CDR3 is made up of 16 amino acids. From germline, CDR1 is LGHDT and CDR2 YNNKEL (reference sequence). CDR3 nucleotides: TGTGCCAGCAGCCCCCAATCAGGGGGCCCCACAGATACGCAGTATTTT. It translates to CASSPQSGGPTDTQYF.

The V call is TRBV11-3, the J call TRBJ1-6, with TRBD1 as a possible D gene (5 bases). CDR1 and CDR2 from the germline V gene are SGHNT and YENEEA. V lost 4 bases and J 10 bases, leaving 11 bases between the germline ends. This CDR3 is built from 13 residues. The CDR3, as DNA: TGTGCCAGCAGCTCCGGGGGGGACTCACCCCTCCACTTT. Translating gives CASSSGGDSPLHF.

The rearrangement links TRBV3-1 (or the pseudogene TRBV3-2) to TRBJ2-3; tentative D call: TRBD1 (6 bases). V lost 2 bases and J 4 bases, leaving 13 bases between the germline ends. CDR1 and CDR2 from the germline V gene are LGHDT and YNNKEL (reference sequence). The CDR3 totals 15 residues. The CDR3 DNA follows: TGTGCCAGCAGCCAACAGGGGTTTAAGCCAGATACGCAGTATTTT. It codes for CASSQQGFKPDTQYF.

A word on this clone: Mismatch with germline at one junction end may stem from a read error. This chain joins TRBV5-1 and TRBJ1-2; TRBD1 agrees at 7 bases. The germline CDR1 and CDR2 sequences are SGHRS and YFSETQ. The CDR3 extends over 13 amino acids. CDR3 DNA: TGCGCCAGCAGCTTGACTTCCGGGACAGCACTGGGCTTC. It yields the protein CASSLTSGTALGF.

This chain uses TRBV5-8 with TRBJ1-2; the match to TRBD1 covers 8 bases. CDR1 is SGHTS and CDR2 is YDEGEE in the germline V gene. This CDR3 comprises 11 residues. Germline trimming cut 5 bases from V and 9 bases from J; bases unmatched to any gene: 3. The CDR3: CASRRTGRYTF. The CDR3 DNA sequence: TGTGCCAGCAGGCGGACAGGGCGCTACACCTTC.

The chain joins TRBV28 to TRBJ2-1; TRBD2 agrees at 14 bases. CDR3 length: 16 residues. V shed 6 bases and J 7 bases; nucleotides not matched to a gene: 8. Per the germline V gene, CDR1 is MDHEN and CDR2 is SYDVKM. CDR3 sequence reads: CASRRSGTSGSNEQFF. CDR3 nucleotides: TGTGCCAGCAGGCGCAGCGGGACTAGCGGGAGTAATGAGCAGTTCTTC.

The rearrangement uses TRBV7-9 and TRBJ2-1; D is undetermined. The CDR3 contains 11 residues. V lost 5 bases to trimming and J lost 8 bases, with 7 bases between them. The germline gives CDR1 SEHNR, CDR2 FQNEAQ (reference sequence). CDR3 bases: TGTGCCAGCAGCCTGGCGGATGAGCAGTTCTTC. Protein product: CASSLADEQFF.

V gene TRBV28 combines with J gene TRBJ2-1, with 9 bases aligning to TRBD2. With V trimmed by 2 bases and J by 6 bases, 5 bases remained unmatched. Per the germline V gene, CDR1 is MDHEN and CDR2 is SYDVKM. The CDR3 consists of 15 residues. CDR3 region: CASSLTTSGLNEQFF. CDR3 sequence (DNA): TGTGCCAGCAGTTTAACGACTAGCGGCCTCAATGAGCAGTTCTTC.

V and J are TRBV9 and TRBJ1-2, with D uncertain. Germline assignment: CDR1 SGDLS and CDR2 YYNGEE. The CDR3 runs 13 residues. The germline V and J ends were trimmed by 0 bases and 6 bases, with 9 bases remaining between them. CDR3 nucleotide sequence: TGTGCCAGCAGCGTAGGCCCCCTAGATGGCTACACCTTC. The encoded protein is CASSVGPLDGYTF.